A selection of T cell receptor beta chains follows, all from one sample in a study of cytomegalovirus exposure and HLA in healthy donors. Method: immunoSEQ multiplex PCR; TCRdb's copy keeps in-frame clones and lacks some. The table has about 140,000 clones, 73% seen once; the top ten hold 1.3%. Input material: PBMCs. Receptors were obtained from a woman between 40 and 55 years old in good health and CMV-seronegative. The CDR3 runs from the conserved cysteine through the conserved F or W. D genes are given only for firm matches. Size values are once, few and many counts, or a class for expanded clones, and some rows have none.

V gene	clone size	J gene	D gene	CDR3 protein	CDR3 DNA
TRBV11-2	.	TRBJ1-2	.	CASSLTGQGIQNGYTF	TGTGCCAGCAGCTTAACCGGGCAGGGGATACAGAATGGCTACACCTTC
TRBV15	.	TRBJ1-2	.	CATSRGLGNGYTF	TGTGCCACCAGCAGAGGACTCGGGAATGGCTACACCTTC
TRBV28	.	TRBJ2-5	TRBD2	CASSRSSGVKTQYF	TGTGCCAGCAGTCGGTCTAGCGGGGTGAAGACCCAGTACTTC
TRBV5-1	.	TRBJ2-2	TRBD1	CASSLMDRGAGELFF	TGCGCCAGCAGCTTGATGGACAGGGGAGCCGGGGAGCTGTTTTTT
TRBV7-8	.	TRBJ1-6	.	CASSLGLPTGDSPLHF	TGTGCCAGCAGCTTAGGCCTCCCAACGGGGGATTCACCCCTCCACTTT
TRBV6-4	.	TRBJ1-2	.	CASSDSGHAGYTF	TGTGCCAGCAGTGACTCTGGGCATGCTGGCTACACCTTC
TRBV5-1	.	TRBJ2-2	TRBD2	CASSPGLAGVETGELFF	TGCGCCAGCAGCCCCGGACTAGCGGGGGTAGAAACCGGGGAGCTGTTTTTT
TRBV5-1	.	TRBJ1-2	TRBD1	CASSREGTGVNYGYTF	TGCGCCAGCAGCCGGGAGGGGACAGGGGTGAACTATGGCTACACCTTC
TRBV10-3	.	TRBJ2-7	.	CAISQDTTGSYEQYF	TGTGCCATCAGCCAGGACACAACCGGCTCCTACGAGCAGTACTTC
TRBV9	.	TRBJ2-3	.	CASSDLLGATDTQYF	TGTGCCAGCAGCGACCTTCTAGGGGCTACAGATACGCAGTATTTT
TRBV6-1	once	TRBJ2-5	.	CATSERRETQYF	TGTGCCACCTCCGAGCGGCGGGAGACCCAGTACTTC
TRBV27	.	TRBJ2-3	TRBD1	CASRDRGGTDTQYF	TGTGCCAGCAGAGACAGGGGGGGCACAGATACGCAGTATTTT
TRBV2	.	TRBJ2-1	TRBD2	CASGKLAGAYNEQFF	TGTGCCAGCGGAAAACTAGCGGGGGCCTACAATGAGCAGTTCTTC
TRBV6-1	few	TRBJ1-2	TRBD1	CASMHFVTGASGYTF	TGTGCCAGCATGCACTTTGTGACAGGGGCGAGCGGCTACACCTTC
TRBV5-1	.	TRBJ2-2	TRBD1	CASSLPRDRGSANTGELFF	TGCGCCAGCAGCTTGCCCCGGGACAGGGGGAGCGCGAACACCGGTGAGCTGTTTTTT
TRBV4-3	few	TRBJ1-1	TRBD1	CASSQDSKGANTEAFF	TGCGCCAGCAGCCAAGACTCGAAGGGGGCGAACACTGAAGCTTTCTTT
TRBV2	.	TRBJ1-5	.	CASSEYEVQNQPQHF	TGTGCCAGCAGTGAGTATGAGGTTCAAAATCAGCCCCAGCATTTT
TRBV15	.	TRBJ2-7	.	CATSRDGLSQYF	TGTGCCACCAGCAGAGATGGACTTTCGCAGTACTTC
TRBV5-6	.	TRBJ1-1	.	CASSFGDGSEAFF	TGTGCCAGCAGCTTCGGGGATGGCTCTGAAGCTTTCTTT
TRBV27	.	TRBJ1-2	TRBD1	CASSLYRGRSDGYTF	TGTGCCAGCAGTTTGTACAGGGGAAGGTCGGATGGCTACACCTTC
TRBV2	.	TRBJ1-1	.	CASSLSVFTEAFF	TGTGCCAGCAGCCTAAGCGTTTTCACTGAAGCTTTCTTT
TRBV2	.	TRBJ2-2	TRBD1	CASTGQGRAGELFF	TGTGCCAGCACGGGACAGGGGAGGGCCGGGGAGCTGTTTTTT
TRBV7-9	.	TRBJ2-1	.	CASSHTPIPLNEQFF	TGTGCCAGCAGCCACACCCCAATCCCCCTCAATGAGCAGTTCTTC
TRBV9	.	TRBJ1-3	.	CASSPTVSGNTIYF	TGTGCCAGCAGCCCCACAGTCTCTGGAAACACCATATATTTT
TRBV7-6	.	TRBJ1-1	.	CASSQNRNTEAFF	TGTGCCAGCAGCCAAAACAGGAACACTGAAGCTTTCTTT
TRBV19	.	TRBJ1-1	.	CASSLAAEGRDTEAFF	TGTGCCAGTAGCCTCGCCGCGGAGGGGCGCGACACTGAAGCTTTCTTT
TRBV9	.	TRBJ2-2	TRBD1	CASSGGQGLLSGELFF	TGTGCCAGCAGCGGAGGACAGGGTCTTTTGTCCGGGGAGCTGTTTTTT
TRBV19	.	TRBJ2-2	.	CASSTGQHTGELFF	TGTGCCAGTAGTACCGGACAGCACACCGGGGAGCTGTTTTTT
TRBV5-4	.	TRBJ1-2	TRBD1	CASSSGQGAGVNYGYTF	TGTGCCAGCAGCTCTGGACAGGGGGCTGGAGTTAACTATGGCTACACCTTC
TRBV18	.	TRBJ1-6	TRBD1	CASSQTGDYNSPLHF	TGTGCCAGCTCACAAACAGGGGACTATAATTCACCCCTCCACTTT
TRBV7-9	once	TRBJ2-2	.	CASSPDTPLPTGELFF	TGTGCCAGCAGCCCTGACACCCCCCTCCCCACCGGGGAGCTGTTTTTT
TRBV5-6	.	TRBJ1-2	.	CASSFTTAGNYGYTF	TGTGCCAGCAGCTTCACGACTGCGGGAAACTATGGCTACACCTTC
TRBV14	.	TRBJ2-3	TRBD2	CASSQFPTGLTATSDTQYF	TGTGCCAGCAGCCAGTTCCCCACGGGACTAACAGCGACCTCAGATACGCAGTATTTT
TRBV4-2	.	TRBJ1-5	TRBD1	CASSQRTGERAQPQHF	TGTGCCAGCAGCCAACGGACAGGGGAAAGGGCACAGCCCCAGCATTTT
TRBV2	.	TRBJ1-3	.	CASREFSGNTIYF	TGTGCCAGCAGAGAGTTCTCTGGAAACACCATATATTTT
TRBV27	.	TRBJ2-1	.	CASSLSVYNEQFF	TGTGCCAGCAGTTTATCCGTATACAATGAGCAGTTCTTC
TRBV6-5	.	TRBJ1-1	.	CASREGGHRTEAFF	TGTGCCAGCAGAGAAGGGGGACACCGCACTGAAGCTTTCTTT
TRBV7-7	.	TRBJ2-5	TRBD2	CASSWTSGVQETQYF	TGTGCTAGCAGCTGGACTAGCGGGGTCCAAGAGACCCAGTACTTC
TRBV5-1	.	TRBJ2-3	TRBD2	CASSLGGGATFTDTQYF	TGCGCCAGCAGCTTGGGCGGGGGGGCCACATTCACAGATACGCAGTATTTT
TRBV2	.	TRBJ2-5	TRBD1	CASSGLIRGLLQETQYF	TGTGCCAGCAGCGGATTAATCAGGGGGTTACTACAAGAGACCCAGTACTTC
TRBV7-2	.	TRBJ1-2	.	CASSLGGQNYGYTF	TGTGCCAGCAGCTTAGGGGGACAAAACTATGGCTACACCTTC
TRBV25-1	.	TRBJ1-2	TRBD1	CASSPIGVDRVGRGYTF	TGTGCCAGCAGCCCCATTGGGGTCGACAGGGTGGGTAGGGGCTACACCTTC
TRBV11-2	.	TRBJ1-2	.	CASSFVRSANYGYTF	TGTGCCAGCAGCTTTGTAAGGAGTGCTAACTATGGCTACACCTTC
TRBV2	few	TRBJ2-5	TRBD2	CASSTNLAGVGETQYF	TGTGCCAGCAGTACCAACCTAGCGGGGGTGGGAGAGACCCAGTACTTC
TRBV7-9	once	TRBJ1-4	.	CASREGTQGKLFF	TGTGCCAGCAGGGAGGGGACGCAGGGAAAACTGTTTTTT
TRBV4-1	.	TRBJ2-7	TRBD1	CASSIMNFRTGQGTYEQYF	TGCGCCAGCAGCATTATGAATTTTCGTACGGGACAGGGGACCTACGAGCAGTACTTC
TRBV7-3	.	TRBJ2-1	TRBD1	CASSLDPTGTGGSGQFF	TGTGCCAGCAGCTTAGATCCGACCGGGACAGGGGGATCAGGACAGTTCTTC
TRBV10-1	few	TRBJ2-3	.	CASSESQLPTDTQYF	TGCGCCAGCAGTGAGTCGCAACTCCCCACAGATACGCAGTATTTT
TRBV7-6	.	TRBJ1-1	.	CASSLVANRNTEAFF	TGTGCCAGCAGCTTAGTCGCCAACAGGAACACTGAAGCTTTCTTT
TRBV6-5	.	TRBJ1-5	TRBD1	CASSPRDRSQPQHF	TGTGCCAGCAGCCCCCGGGACAGAAGTCAGCCCCAGCATTTT
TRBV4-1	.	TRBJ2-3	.	CASSRQEGPADTQYF	TGCGCCAGCAGCCGGCAGGAGGGGCCCGCAGATACGCAGTATTTT